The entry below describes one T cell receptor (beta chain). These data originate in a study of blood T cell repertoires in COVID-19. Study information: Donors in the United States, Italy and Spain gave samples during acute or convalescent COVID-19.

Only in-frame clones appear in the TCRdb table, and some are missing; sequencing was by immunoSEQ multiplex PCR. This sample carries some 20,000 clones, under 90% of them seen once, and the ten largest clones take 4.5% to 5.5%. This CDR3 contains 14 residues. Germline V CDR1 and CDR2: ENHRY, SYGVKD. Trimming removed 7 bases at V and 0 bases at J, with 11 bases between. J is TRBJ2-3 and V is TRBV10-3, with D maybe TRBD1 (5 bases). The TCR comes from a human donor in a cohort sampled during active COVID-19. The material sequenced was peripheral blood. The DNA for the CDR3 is TGTGCCATCAAGGAACGACAGAGCACAGATACGCAGTATTTT. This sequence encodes CAIKERQSTDTQYF.